The 20 T cell receptor beta chains below all came from one sample that was sequenced in a study of response to subunit inactivated influenza vaccine. MiXCR, applied by TCRdb to the RT-PCR reads, yields one record per CDR3 protein. The sample consists of more than 600,000 distinct CDR3 sequences, around a sixth of them appearing once. The sequencing used PBMCs from blood, collected around 5 days after vaccination. The receptors were gathered from a man aged 45-65 years who received an inactivated influenza vaccine.

The chain combines TRBV20-1 with TRBJ2-7, with 12 bases fitting TRBD1. The CDR3 sequence is 11 residues long. Germline values: CDR1 DFQATT, CDR2 SNEGSKA (reference sequence). The DNA of the CDR3 is TGCAGCGGGACAGGGGGCGCGGGGCTGTACTTC. It is translated as CSGTGGAGLYF.

The V call is TRBV28, the J call TRBJ1-5, with D perhaps matching TRBD1 (5 bases). With 10 bases removed from V and 2 bases from J, the gap between germline ends came to 15 bases. The germline V gene has CDR1 MDHEN and CDR2 SYDVKM. The CDR3 contains 14 residues. The CDR3 DNA is TGTGCCACCGGGGGAGGTAAAGGCAATCAGCCCCAGCATTTT. It translates to CATGGGKGNQPQHF.

This clonotype showed up just a few times. The CDR3 sequence is CASSYQTSGIGEQYF. The CDR3 DNA reads TGTGCCAGCAGTTACCAGACTAGCGGGATCGGTGAGCAGTACTTC. V gene TRBV6-2 or TRBV6-3 combines with J gene TRBJ2-7; 11 nucleotides align to TRBD2. Germline loops: CDR1 MNHEY, CDR2 SVGEGT. V shed 2 bases, J shed 7 bases, and the junction held 7 bases outside the gene matches. CDR3 length: 15 residues.

The V call is TRBV29-1, the J call TRBJ2-7, with TRBD2 matching 10 bases. Losses at the gene ends were 4 bases for V and 3 bases for J; bases not matched to a gene: 12. The CDR3 has 16 amino acids. CDR1 and CDR2 from the germline V gene are SQVTM and ANQGSEA. DNA of the CDR3: TGCAGCGTTGCGCGAGCGGGAGGGCCTTACGGCTACGAGCAGTACTTC. This encodes CSVARAGGPYGYEQYF.

For this clonotype: A clone one base away is much larger, so this may be a read error. Likely a read error: the CDR3 ends without its conserved phenylalanine or tryptophan. V is TRBV12-3 or TRBV12-4 and J is TRBJ2-7; TRBD1 matches at 10 bases. The CDR3 contains 15 residues. The J segment lost 2 bases and the V segment lost 5 bases, leaving 6 bases of the junction unmatched. The CDR3 loop is CASSIRDRGPYEQYL. CDR3 nucleotide sequence: TGTGCCAGCAGTATCCGGGACAGGGGACCCTACGAGCAGTACCTC.

This clonotype was detected a few times. The chain employs TRBV29-1 and TRBJ2-1; 14 positions match TRBD2. Germline-derived CDR1 and CDR2 are SQVTM and ANQGSEA. V trimming: 5 bases; J trimming: 7 bases; junction bases outside the gene matches: 10. This CDR3 has 16 residues. The CDR3 sequence: CSVTKRLAGGPNEQFF. In nucleotides, the CDR3 is TGCAGCGTTACAAAAAGACTAGCGGGAGGGCCGAATGAGCAGTTCTTC.

This clonotype is a singleton in its sample. This sequence joins TRBV15 and TRBJ2-2; no clear D. V lost 0 bases to trimming and J lost 1 base, with 6 bases between them. This CDR3 has 15 amino acids. CDR1 and CDR2 (germline): LNHNV, YYDKDF (reference sequence). CDR3 sequence (DNA): TGTGCCACCAGCAGAGATGGTGGGAACACCGGGGAGCTGTTTTTT. Its protein is CATSRDGGNTGELFF.

The chain carries TRBV4-3 and TRBJ2-3, with TRBD1 identical over 9 bases. The CDR3 has 16 residues. Germline V gives CDR1 LGHNA, CDR2 YSLEER. V was clipped by 3 bases and J by 0 bases; unmatched bases: 4. CDR3 residues: CASSHRTGASTDTQYF. The CDR3 DNA sequence: TGCGCCAGCAGCCATCGGACAGGGGCCAGCACAGATACGCAGTATTTT.

A single count supports this clonotype. The junction shows a germline mismatch at one end, possibly a read error. The chain carries TRBV5-1 and TRBJ2-1; the match to TRBD2 covers 9 bases. There are 16 residues in the CDR3. Germline CDR1 reads SGHRS; CDR2 reads YFSETQ. The CDR3: CASSLAPSGTYNEQSF. CDR3 sequence (DNA): TGCGCCAGCAGCTTGGCACCTAGCGGGACTTACAATGAGCAGTCCTTC.

The J gene is TRBJ2-5, the V gene TRBV28; D is possibly TRBD1 (6 bases). Per germline, CDR1 MDHEN and CDR2 SYDVKM. The ends were cut back, 5 bases at V and 0 bases at J, with 13 bases in the middle. The CDR3 spans 15 residues. Here the CDR3 DNA reads TGTGCCAGCAGTCAACGGACAGCGTACCAAGAGACCCAGTACTTC. Translation gives CASSQRTAYQETQYF. Variable domain in full (rest from reference TRBV28 and TRBJ2-5): DVKVTQSSRYLVKRTGEKVFLECVQDMDHENMFWYRQDPGLGLRLIYFSYDVKMKEKGDIPEGYSVSREKKERFSLILESASTNQTSMYLCASSQRTAYQETQYFGPGTRLLVL.

The V gene is TRBV6-2 or TRBV6-3, the J gene TRBJ2-1, with TRBD1 matching 12 bases. Unmatched junction bases numbered 5, after V lost 2 bases and J lost 6 bases. Per the germline V gene, CDR1 is MNHEY and CDR2 is SVGEGT. The CDR3 is 16 amino acids. The CDR3 DNA reads TGTGCCAGCAGTTACGGGGACAGGGGGCTGGGCAATGAGCAGTTCTTC. Amino acids: CASSYGDRGLGNEQFF.

The J gene is TRBJ2-3, the V gene TRBV5-4; 9 bases are shared with TRBD1. Trimming at V came to 4 bases and at J to 2 bases, leaving 8 bases not matched to a gene. This CDR3 is 16 amino acids long. Germline values: CDR1 SGHNT, CDR2 YYREEE (reference sequence). CDR3 amino acids: CASSPQGAHHTDTQYF. Here the CDR3 DNA reads TGTGCCAGCAGCCCACAGGGGGCCCATCACACAGATACGCAGTATTTT.

There are many counts of this clonotype. V and J are TRBV7-3 and TRBJ2-3, with D tentatively TRBD2 (5 bases). Germline V gives CDR1 SGHTA, CDR2 FQGTGA. The CDR3 has 15 amino acids. The ends were cut back, 1 base at V and 0 bases at J, with 8 bases in the middle. The CDR3 spells CASSLIGGSTDTQYF. In DNA, the CDR3 is TGTGCCAGCAGCTTAATAGGCGGGAGCACAGATACGCAGTATTTT.

The gene calls are TRBV12-3 or TRBV12-4 and TRBJ2-5, with a possible D match to TRBD1 (5 bases). The CDR3 runs 14 residues. The V and J ends lost 4 bases and 5 bases respectively, with 14 bases between them. CDR3 sequence (DNA): TGTGCCAGCAGTTCTCAGGGTTTGGGGGAGACCCAGTACTTC. This sequence encodes CASSSQGLGETQYF.

This clonotype was recorded many times. The chain combines TRBV7-8 with TRBJ2-2, with D unresolved. This CDR3 comprises 15 residues. Germline V gene lookup returns CDR1 SGHVS and CDR2 FQNEAQ. Trimming removed 0 bases from V and 3 bases from J, with 8 bases in between. The CDR3 spells CASSLARSYTGELFF. The CDR3 DNA is TGTGCCAGCAGCTTAGCTAGGTCCTACACCGGGGAGCTGTTTTTT.

The chain carries TRBV7-2 and TRBJ1-4, with unresolved D. The germline V gene has CDR1 SGHTA and CDR2 FQGNSA. CDR3 length: 15 residues. The V gene lost 5 bases and the J gene lost 4 bases, with 14 bases spanning the gap. The CDR3 spells CASSNSRRNNEKLFF. The CDR3, as DNA: TGTGCCAGCAGCAACAGCAGGCGTAATAATGAAAAACTGTTTTTT. Together with reference TRBV7-2 and TRBJ1-4, the CDR3 gives the full variable domain: GAGVSQSPSNKVTEKGKDVELRCDPISGHTALYWYRQSLGQGLEFLIYFQGNSAPDKSGLPSDRFSAERTGGSVSTLTIQRTQQEDSAVYLCASSNSRRNNEKLFFGSGTQLSVL.

In this sample, this clonotype turned up a few times. The chain carries TRBV20-1 and TRBJ1-1, with 8 bases that match TRBD1. Germline CDR1 is DFQATT and CDR2 is SNEGSKA (reference sequence). CDR3 length: 13 amino acids. V trimming: 7 bases; J trimming: 0 bases; junction bases outside the gene matches: 4. CDR3 coding DNA: TGCAGTGTCCCGACAGGGGTGAACACTGAAGCTTTCTTT. Translating gives CSVPTGVNTEAFF.

V and J are TRBV5-1 and TRBJ2-7, with D unresolved. Looked up from germline, CDR1 is SGHRS and CDR2 is YFSETQ. This CDR3 region has 15 residues. Trimming shortened V by 2 bases and J by 6 bases, and 18 bases separated the two germline ends. The CDR3 is CASSLSPGSRPEQYF. The DNA of the CDR3 is TGCGCCAGCAGCTTAAGTCCGGGCTCAAGGCCCGAGCAGTACTTC.

In nucleotides, the CDR3 is TGTGCCAGTAGTAAGACAGGGCCACCACCCCTCCACTTT. Amino acids: CASSKTGPPPLHF. The rearrangement uses TRBV19 and TRBJ1-6; 7 bases are shared with TRBD1. In germline, CDR1 is LNHDA, CDR2 SQIVND (reference sequence). The V and J ends lost 4 bases and 11 bases, in that order; junction bases with no gene match: 5. CDR3 length: 13 residues.

This clonotype appeared a few times. V is TRBV6-1 and J is TRBJ2-7; perhaps TRBD2 as D (7 bases). Deletions cut 6 bases from V and 6 bases from J, with 18 bases between. This CDR3 region has 14 residues. The germline V gene encodes CDR1 MNHNS and CDR2 SASEGT. The CDR3: CASSPEGGAFEQYF. CDR3 DNA sequence: TGTGCCAGCAGCCCGGAGGGGGGGGCGTTCGAGCAGTACTTC.